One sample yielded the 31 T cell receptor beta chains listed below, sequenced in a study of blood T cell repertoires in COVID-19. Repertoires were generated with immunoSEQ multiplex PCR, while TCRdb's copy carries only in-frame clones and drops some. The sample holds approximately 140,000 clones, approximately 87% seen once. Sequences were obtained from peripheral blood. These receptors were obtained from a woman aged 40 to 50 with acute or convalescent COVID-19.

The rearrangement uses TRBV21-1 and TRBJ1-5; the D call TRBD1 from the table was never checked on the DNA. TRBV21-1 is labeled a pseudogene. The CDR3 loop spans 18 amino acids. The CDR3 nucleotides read TGTGCCAGCAGTCCCCGGGACAGGGGTTTAGGGGGCAATCAGCCCCAGCATTTT. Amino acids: CASSPRDRGLGGNQPQHF.

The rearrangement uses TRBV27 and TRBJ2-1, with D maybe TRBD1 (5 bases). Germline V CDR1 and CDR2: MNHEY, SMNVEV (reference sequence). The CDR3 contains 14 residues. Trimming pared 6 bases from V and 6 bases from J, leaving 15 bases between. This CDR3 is CASSSHYQGNEQFF. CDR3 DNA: TGTGCCAGCAGCTCCCACTACCAGGGCAATGAGCAGTTCTTC.

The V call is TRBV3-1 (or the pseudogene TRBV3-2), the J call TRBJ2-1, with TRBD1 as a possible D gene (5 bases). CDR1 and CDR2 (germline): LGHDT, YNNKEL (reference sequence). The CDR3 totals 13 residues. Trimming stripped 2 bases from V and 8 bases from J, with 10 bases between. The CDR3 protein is CASSQWQGHEQFF. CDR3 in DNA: TGTGCCAGCAGCCAATGGCAGGGCCATGAGCAGTTCTTC.

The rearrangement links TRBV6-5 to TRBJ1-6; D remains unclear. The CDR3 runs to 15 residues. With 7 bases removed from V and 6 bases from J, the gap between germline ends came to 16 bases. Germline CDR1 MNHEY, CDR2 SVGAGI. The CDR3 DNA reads TGTGCCAGCAAGAGCGGGCAGAGCTCTAATTCACCCCTCCACTTT. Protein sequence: CASKSGQSSNSPLHF.

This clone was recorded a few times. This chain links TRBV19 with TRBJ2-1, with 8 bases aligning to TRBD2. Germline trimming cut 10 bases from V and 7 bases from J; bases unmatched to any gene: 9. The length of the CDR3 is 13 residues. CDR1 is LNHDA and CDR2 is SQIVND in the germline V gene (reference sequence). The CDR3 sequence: CATGGPGRNEQFF. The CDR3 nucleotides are TGTGCCACGGGGGGGCCAGGGCGTAATGAGCAGTTCTTC.

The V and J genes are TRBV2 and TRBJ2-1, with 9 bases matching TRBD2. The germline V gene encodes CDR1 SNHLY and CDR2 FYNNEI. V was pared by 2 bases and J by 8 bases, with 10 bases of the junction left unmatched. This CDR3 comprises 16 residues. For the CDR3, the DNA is TGTGCCAGCAGTGAATGGGGGACTAGCCTTGAAGATGAGCAGTTCTTC. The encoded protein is CASSEWGTSLEDEQFF.

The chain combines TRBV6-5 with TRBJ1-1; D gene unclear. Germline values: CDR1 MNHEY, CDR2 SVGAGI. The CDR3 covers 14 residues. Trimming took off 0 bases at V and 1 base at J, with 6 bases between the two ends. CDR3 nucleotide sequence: TGTGCCAGCAGTTACTCCGGGAGGAACACTGAAGCTTTCTTT. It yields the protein CASSYSGRNTEAFF.

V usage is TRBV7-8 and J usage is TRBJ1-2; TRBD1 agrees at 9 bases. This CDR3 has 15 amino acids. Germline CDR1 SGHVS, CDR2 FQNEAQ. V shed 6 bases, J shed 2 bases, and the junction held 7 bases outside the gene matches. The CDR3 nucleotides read TGTGCCAGCAGTTTAATACAGGGGGCGAACTATGGCTACACCTTC. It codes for CASSLIQGANYGYTF. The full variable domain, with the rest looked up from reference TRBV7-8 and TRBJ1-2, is GAGVSQSPRYKVAKRGQDVALRCDPISGHVSLFWYQQALGQGPEFLTYFQNEAQLDKSGLPSDRFFAERPEGSVSTLKIQRTQQEDSAVYLCASSLIQGANYGYTFGSGTRLTVV.

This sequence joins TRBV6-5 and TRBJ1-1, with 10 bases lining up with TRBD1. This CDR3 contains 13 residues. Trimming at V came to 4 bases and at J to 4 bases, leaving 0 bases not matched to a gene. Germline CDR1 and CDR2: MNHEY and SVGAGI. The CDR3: CASSWDRGTEAFF. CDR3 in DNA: TGTGCCAGCAGTTGGGACAGGGGCACTGAAGCTTTCTTT.

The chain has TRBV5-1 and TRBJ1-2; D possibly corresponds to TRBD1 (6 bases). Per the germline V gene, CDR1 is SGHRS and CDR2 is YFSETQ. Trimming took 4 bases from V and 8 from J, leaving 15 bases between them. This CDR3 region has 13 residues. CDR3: CASSPGGAEGYTF. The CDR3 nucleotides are TGCGCCAGCAGCCCGGGGGGCGCAGAGGGCTACACCTTC.

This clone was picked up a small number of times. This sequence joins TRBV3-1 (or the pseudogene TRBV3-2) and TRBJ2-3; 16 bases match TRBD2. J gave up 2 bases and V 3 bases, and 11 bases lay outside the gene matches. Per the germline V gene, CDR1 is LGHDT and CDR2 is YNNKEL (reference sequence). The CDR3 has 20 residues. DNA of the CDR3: TGTGCCAGCAGCCAGAGACCGGGACTAGCGGGAGGGGGGTTCACAGATACGCAGTATTTT. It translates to CASSQRPGLAGGGFTDTQYF.

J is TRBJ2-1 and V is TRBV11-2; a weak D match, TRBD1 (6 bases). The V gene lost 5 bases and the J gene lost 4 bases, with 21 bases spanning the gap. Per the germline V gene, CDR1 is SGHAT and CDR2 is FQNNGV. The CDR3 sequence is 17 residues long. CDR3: CASSKIGGWPVYNEQFF. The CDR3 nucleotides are TGTGCCAGCAGCAAAATAGGGGGATGGCCTGTTTACAATGAGCAGTTCTTC.

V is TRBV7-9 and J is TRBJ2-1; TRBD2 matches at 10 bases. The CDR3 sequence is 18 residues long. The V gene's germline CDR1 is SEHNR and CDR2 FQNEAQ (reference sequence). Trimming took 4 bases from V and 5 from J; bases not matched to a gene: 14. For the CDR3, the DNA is TGTGCCAGCAGCTCTCCCCGGGCTAGCGGGAGTCTAAACAATGAGCAGTTCTTC. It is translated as CASSSPRASGSLNNEQFF. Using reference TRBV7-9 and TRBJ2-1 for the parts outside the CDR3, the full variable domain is DTGVSQNPRHKITKRGQNVTFRCDPISEHNRLYWYRQTLGQGPEFLTYFQNEAQLEKSRLLSDRFSAERPKGSFSTLEIQRTEQGDSAMYLCASSSPRASGSLNNEQFFGPGTRLTVL.

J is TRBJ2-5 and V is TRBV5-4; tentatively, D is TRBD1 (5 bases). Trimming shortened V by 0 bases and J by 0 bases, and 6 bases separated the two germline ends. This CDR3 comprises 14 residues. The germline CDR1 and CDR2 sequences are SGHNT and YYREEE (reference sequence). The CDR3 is CASSLGQYQETQYF. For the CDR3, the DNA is TGTGCCAGCAGCTTGGGACAGTACCAAGAGACCCAGTACTTC. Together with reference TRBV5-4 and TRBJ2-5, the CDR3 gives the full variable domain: ETGVTQSPTHLIKTRGQQVTLRCSSQSGHNTVSWYQQALGQGPQFIFQYYREEENGRGNFPPRFSGLQFPNYSSELNVNALELDDSALYLCASSLGQYQETQYFGPGTRLLVL.

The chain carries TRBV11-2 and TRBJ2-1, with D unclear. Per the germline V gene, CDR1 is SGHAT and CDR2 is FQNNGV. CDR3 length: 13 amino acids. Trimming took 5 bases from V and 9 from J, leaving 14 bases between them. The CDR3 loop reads CASSPAVIVEQFF. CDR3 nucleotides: TGTGCCAGCAGCCCCGCAGTTATTGTTGAGCAGTTCTTC. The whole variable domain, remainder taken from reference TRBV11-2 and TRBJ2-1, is EAGVAQSPRYKIIEKRQSVAFWCNPISGHATLYWYQQILGQGPKLLIQFQNNGVVDDSQLPKDRFSAERLKGVDSTLKIQPAKLEDSAVYLCASSPAVIVEQFFGPGTRLTVL.

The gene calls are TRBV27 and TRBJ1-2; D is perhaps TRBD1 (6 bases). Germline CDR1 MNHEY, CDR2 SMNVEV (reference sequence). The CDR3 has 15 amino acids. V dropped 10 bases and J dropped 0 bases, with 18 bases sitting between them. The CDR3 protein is CATASPGQANYGYTF. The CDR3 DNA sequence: TGTGCCACCGCTTCCCCGGGACAAGCTAACTATGGCTACACCTTC.

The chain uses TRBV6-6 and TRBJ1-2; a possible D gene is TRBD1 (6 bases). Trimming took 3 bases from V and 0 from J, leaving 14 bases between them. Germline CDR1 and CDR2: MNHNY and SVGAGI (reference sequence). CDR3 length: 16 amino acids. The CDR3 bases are TGTGCCAGCAGTTATAACCCCCGGGACACTAACTATGGCTACACCTTC. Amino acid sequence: CASSYNPRDTNYGYTF.

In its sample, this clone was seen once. This chain's CDR3 is CASSPIYGSGEQFF. CDR3 bases: TGTGCCAGCTCACCTATTTACGGCAGCGGTGAGCAGTTCTTC. The rearrangement uses TRBV18 and TRBJ2-1; weak D call: TRBD2 (5 bases). Germline V gene lookup returns CDR1 KGHSH and CDR2 LQKENI. Between the trimmed V and J ends, which lost 3 bases and 9 bases, there was a span of 15 bases. This CDR3 contains 14 residues.

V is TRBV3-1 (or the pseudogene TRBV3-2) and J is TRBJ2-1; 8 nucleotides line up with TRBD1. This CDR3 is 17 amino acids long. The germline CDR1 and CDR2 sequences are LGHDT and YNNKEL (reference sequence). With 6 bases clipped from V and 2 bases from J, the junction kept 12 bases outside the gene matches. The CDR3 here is CASSPSRSGQAYNEQFF. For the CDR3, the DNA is TGTGCCAGCAGTCCAAGTCGTTCGGGACAGGCCTACAATGAGCAGTTCTTC.

The CDR3 is CASSGRLGAGEQYF. The CDR3 DNA follows: TGTGCCAGCAGCGGCCGACTAGGTGCGGGGGAGCAGTACTTC. The chain employs TRBV7-2 and TRBJ2-7; maybe TRBD2 (6 bases). Germline loops: CDR1 SGHTA, CDR2 FQGNSA. The CDR3 runs to 14 residues. Trimming left V 5 bases short and J 7 bases short, with 18 bases between.

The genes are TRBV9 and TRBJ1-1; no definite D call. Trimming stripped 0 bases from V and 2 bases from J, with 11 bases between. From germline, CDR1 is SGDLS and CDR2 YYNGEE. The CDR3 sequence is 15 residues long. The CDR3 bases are TGTGCCAGCAGCGTAGCAGGTGGGTTTAACACTGAAGCTTTCTTT. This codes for CASSVAGGFNTEAFF.

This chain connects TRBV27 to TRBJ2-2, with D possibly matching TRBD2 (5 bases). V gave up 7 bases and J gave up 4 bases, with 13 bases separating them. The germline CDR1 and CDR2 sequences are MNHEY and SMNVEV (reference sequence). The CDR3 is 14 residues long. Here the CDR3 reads CASKVDFSTGELFF. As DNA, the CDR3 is TGTGCCAGCAAAGTGGACTTCTCCACCGGGGAGCTGTTTTTT.

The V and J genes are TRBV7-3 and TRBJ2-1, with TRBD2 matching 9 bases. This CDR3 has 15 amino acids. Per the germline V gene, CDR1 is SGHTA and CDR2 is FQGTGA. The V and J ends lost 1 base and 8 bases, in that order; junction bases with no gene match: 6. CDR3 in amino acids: CASSLRAGGWDEQFF. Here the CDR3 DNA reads TGTGCCAGCAGCTTAAGAGCGGGGGGCTGGGATGAGCAGTTCTTC.

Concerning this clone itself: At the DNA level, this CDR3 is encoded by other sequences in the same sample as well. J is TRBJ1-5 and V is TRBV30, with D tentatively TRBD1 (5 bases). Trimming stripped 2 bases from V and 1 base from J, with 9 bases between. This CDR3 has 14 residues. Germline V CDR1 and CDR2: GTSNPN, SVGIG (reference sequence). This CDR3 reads CAWSWQGSNQPQHF. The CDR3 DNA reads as TGTGCCTGGAGTTGGCAGGGAAGCAATCAGCCCCAGCATTTT.

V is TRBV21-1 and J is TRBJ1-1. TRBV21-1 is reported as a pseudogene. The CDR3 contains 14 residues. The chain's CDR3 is CASSNSIEGTEAFF. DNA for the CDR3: TGTGCCAGCAGCAATTCGATAGAGGGAACTGAAGCTTTCTTT.

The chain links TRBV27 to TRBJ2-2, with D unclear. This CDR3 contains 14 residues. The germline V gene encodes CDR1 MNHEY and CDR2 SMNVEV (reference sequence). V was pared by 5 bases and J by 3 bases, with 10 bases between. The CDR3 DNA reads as TGTGCCAGCAGTCCGGGTCCTTACACCGGGGAGCTGTTTTTT. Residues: CASSPGPYTGELFF.

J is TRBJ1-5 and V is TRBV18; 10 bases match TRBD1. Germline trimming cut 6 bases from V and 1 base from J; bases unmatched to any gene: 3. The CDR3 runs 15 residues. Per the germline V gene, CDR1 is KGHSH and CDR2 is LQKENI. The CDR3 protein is CASSGTGVSNQPQHF. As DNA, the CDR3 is TGTGCCAGCTCGGGGACAGGGGTAAGCAATCAGCCCCAGCATTTT. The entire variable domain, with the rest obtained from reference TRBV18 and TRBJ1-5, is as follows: NAGVMQNPRHLVRRRGQEARLRCSPMKGHSHVYWYRQLPEEGLKFMVYLQKENIIDESGMPKERFSAEFPKEGPSILRIQQVVRGDSAAYFCASSGTGVSNQPQHFGDGTRLSIL.

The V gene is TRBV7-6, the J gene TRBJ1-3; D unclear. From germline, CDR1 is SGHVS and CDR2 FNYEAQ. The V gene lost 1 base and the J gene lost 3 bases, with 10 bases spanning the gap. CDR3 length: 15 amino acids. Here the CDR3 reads CASSLGPGNGNTIYF. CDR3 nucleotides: TGTGCCAGCAGCTTAGGGCCCGGGAATGGAAACACCATATATTTT.

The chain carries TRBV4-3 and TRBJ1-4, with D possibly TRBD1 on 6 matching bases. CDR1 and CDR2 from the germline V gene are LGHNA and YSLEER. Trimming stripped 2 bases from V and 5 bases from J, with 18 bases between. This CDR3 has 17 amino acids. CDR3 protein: CASSQLSAAGVNEKLFF. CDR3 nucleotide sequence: TGCGCCAGCAGCCAATTATCGGCGGCAGGGGTCAATGAAAAACTGTTTTTT.

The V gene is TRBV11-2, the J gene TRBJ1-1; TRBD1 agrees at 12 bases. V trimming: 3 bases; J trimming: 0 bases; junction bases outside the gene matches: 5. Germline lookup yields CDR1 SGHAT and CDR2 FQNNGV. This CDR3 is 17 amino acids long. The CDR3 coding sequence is TGTGCCAGCAGCTTGGGGACAGGGGGCACCCTGAACACTGAAGCTTTCTTT. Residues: CASSLGTGGTLNTEAFF.

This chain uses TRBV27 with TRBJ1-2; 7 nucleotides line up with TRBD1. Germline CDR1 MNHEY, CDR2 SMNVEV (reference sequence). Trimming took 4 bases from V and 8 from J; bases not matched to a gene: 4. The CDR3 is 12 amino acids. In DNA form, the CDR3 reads TGTGCCAGCAGTTCCCAGGGGGTCGGCTACACCTTC. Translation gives CASSSQGVGYTF.